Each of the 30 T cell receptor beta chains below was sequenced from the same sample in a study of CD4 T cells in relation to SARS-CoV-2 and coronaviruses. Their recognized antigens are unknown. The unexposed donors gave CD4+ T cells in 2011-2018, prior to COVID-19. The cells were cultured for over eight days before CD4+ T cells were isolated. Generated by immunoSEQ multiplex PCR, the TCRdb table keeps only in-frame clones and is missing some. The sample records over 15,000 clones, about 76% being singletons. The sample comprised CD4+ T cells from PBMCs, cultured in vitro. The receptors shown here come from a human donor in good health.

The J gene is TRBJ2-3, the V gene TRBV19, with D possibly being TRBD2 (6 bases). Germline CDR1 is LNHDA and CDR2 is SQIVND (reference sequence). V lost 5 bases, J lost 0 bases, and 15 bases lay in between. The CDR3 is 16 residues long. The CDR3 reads CASSGGTFRSTDTQYF. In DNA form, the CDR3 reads TGTGCCAGTAGTGGCGGGACCTTCCGTAGCACAGATACGCAGTATTTT.

CDR3 coding DNA: TGTGCCAGCAGTGAGGCCAGGGAGGATTCACCCCTCCACTTT. Translation: CASSEAREDSPLHF. The genes are TRBV6-1 and TRBJ1-6; the D gene is possibly TRBD1 (5 bases). Trimming stripped 3 bases from V and 8 bases from J, with 11 bases between. The germline gives CDR1 MNHNS, CDR2 SASEGT. CDR3 size: 14 residues.

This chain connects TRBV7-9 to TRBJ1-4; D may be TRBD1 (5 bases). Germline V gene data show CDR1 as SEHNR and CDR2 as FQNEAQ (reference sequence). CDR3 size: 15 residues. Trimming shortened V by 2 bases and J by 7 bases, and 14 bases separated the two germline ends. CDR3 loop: CASSLIQGDGEKLFF. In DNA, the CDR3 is TGTGCCAGCAGCTTAATTCAGGGAGACGGTGAAAAACTGTTTTTT.

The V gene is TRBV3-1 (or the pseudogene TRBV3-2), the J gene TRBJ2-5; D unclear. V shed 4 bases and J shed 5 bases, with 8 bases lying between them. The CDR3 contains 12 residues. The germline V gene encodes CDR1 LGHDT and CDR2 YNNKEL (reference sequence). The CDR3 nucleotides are TGTGCCAGCAGCCTCCACGGGGAGACCCAGTACTTC. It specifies CASSLHGETQYF.

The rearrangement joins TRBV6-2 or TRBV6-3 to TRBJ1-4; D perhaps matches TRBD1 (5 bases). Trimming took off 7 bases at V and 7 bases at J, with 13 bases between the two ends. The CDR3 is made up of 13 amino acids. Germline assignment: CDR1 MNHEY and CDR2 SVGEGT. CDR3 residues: CASTPSGVEKLFF. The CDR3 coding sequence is TGTGCCAGCACCCCATCGGGGGTTGAAAAACTGTTTTTT.

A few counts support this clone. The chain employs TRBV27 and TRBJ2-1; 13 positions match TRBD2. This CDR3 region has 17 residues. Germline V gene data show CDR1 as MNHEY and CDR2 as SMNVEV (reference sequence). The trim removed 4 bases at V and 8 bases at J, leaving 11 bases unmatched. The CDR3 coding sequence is TGTGCCAGCAGTTCCAATCGCGGGACTAGCGGGACGGATGAGCAGTTCTTC. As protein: CASSSNRGTSGTDEQFF.

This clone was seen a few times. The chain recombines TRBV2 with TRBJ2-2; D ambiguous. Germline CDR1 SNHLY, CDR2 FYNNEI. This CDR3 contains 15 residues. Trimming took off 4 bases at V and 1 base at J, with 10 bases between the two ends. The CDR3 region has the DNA TGTGCCAGCAGTGGTACGCATCGGAACACCGGGGAGCTGTTTTTT. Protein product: CASSGTHRNTGELFF.

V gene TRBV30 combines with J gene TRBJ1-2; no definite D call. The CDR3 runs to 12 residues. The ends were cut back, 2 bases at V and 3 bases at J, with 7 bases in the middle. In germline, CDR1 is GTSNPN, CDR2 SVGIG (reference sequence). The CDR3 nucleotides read TGTGCCTGGAGTAACGGGGACTATGGCTACACCTTC. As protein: CAWSNGDYGYTF. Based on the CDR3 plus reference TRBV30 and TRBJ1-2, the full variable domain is SQTIHQWPATLVQPVGSPLSLECTVEGTSNPNLYWYRQAAGRGLQLLFYSVGIGQISSEVPQNLSASRPQDRQFILSSKKLLLSDSGFYLCAWSNGDYGYTFGSGTRLTVV.

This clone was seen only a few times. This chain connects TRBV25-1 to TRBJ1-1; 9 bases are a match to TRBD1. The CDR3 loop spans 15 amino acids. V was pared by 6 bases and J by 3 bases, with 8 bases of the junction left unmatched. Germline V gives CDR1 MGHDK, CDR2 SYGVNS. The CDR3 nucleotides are TGTGCCAGCAGACCGAAACGGACAGGGGACACTGAAGCTTTCTTT. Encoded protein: CASRPKRTGDTEAFF.

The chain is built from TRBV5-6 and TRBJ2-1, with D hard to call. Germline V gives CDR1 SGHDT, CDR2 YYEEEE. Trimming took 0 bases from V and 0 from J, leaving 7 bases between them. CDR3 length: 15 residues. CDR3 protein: CASSLEAVSYNEQFF. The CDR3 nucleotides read TGTGCCAGCAGCTTGGAGGCAGTCTCCTACAATGAGCAGTTCTTC.

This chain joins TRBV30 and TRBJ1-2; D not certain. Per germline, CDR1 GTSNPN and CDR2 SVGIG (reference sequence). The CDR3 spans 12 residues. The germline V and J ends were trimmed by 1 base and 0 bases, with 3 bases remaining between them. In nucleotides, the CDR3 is TGTGCCTGGAGTGGGGCTAACTATGGCTACACCTTC. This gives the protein CAWSGANYGYTF.

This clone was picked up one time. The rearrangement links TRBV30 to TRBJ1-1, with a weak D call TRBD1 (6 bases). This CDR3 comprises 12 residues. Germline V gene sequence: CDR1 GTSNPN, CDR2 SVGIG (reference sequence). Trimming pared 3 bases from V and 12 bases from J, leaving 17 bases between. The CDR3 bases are TGTGCCTGGAGCGAAGTGCAGGGGACGACTTTCTTT. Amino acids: CAWSEVQGTTFF.

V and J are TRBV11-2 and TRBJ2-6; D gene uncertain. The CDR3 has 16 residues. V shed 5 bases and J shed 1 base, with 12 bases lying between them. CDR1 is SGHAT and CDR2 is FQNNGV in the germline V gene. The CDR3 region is CASSPQFGSGANVLTF. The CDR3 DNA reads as TGTGCCAGCAGCCCCCAATTCGGATCTGGGGCCAACGTCCTGACTTTC.

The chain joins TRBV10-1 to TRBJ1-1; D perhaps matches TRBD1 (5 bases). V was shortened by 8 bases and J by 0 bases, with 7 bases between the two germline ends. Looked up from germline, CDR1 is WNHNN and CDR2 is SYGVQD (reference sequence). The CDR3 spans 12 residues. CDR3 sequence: CASRGVNTEAFF. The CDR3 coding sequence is TGCGCCAGCCGAGGGGTGAACACTGAAGCTTTCTTT.

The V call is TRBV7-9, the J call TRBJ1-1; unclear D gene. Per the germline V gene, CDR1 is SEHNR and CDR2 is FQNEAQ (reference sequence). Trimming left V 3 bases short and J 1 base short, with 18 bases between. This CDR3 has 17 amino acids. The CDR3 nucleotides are TGTGCCAGCAGCTTTTTAAAGGGTCCGTTGAAGAACACTGAAGCTTTCTTT. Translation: CASSFLKGPLKNTEAFF.

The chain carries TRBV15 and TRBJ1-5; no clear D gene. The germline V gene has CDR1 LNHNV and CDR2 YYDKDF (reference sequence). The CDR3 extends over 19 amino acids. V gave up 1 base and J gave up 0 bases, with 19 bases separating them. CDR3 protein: CATSRVTWAGRNSNQPQHF. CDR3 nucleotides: TGTGCCACCAGCAGAGTGACTTGGGCGGGTCGGAATAGCAATCAGCCCCAGCATTTT. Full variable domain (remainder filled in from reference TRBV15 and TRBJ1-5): DAMVIQNPRYQVTQFGKPVTLSCSQTLNHNVMYWYQQKSSQAPKLLFHYYDKDFNNEADTPDNFQSRRPNTSFCFLDIRSPGLGDTAMYLCATSRVTWAGRNSNQPQHFGDGTRLSIL.

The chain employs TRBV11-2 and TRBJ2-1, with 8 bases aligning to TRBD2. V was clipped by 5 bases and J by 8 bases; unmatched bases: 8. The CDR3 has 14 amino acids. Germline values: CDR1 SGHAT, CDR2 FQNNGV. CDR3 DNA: TGTGCCAGCAGCCACGGGAGGGGGAGTGATGAGCAGTTCTTC. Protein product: CASSHGRGSDEQFF.

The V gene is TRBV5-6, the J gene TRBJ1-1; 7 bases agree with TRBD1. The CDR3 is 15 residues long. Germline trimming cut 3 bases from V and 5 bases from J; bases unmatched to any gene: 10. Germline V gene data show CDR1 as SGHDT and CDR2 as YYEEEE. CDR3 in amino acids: CASSSVQGWGTEAFF. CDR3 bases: TGTGCCAGCAGCTCTGTACAGGGGTGGGGAACTGAAGCTTTCTTT.

The CDR3: CASSRRQGRNTEAFF. In nucleotides, the CDR3 is TGTGCCAGCAGCCGCCGACAGGGAAGGAACACTGAAGCTTTCTTT. The chain employs TRBV2 and TRBJ1-1, with 7 bases lining up with TRBD1. Germline loops: CDR1 SNHLY, CDR2 FYNNEI. The CDR3 is 15 amino acids. V was clipped by 6 bases and J by 1 base; unmatched bases: 8.

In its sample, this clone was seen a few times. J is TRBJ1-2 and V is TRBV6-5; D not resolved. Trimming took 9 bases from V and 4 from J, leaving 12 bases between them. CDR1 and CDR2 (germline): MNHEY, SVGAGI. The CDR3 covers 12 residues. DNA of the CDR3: TGTGCCAGTGGGGTTGAGAGCTATGGCTACACCTTC. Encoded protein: CASGVESYGYTF.

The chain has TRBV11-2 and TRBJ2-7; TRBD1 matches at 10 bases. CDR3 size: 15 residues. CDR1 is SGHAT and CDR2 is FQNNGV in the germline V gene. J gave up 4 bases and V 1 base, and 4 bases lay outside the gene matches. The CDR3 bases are TGTGCCAGCAGCTTAGCGAGACAGGGGGCGTACGAGCAGTACTTC. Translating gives CASSLARQGAYEQYF.

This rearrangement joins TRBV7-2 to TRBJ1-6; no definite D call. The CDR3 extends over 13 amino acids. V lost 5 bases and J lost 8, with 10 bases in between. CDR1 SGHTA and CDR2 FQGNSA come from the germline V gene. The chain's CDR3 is CASSRIEDSPLHF. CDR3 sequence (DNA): TGTGCCAGCAGCAGAATAGAGGATTCACCCCTCCACTTT.

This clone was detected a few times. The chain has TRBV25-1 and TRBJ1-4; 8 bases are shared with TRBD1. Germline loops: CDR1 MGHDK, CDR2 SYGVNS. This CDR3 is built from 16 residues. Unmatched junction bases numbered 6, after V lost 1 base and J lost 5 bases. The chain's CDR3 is CASSELPQGGNEKLFF. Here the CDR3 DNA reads TGTGCCAGCAGTGAATTGCCACAGGGGGGCAATGAAAAACTGTTTTTT.

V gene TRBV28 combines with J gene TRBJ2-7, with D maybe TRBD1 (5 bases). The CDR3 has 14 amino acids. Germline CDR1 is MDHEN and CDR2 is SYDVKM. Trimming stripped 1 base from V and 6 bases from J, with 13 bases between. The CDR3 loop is CASSLSAGYVEQYF. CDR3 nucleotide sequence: TGTGCCAGCAGTTTATCTGCAGGGTACGTCGAGCAGTACTTC.

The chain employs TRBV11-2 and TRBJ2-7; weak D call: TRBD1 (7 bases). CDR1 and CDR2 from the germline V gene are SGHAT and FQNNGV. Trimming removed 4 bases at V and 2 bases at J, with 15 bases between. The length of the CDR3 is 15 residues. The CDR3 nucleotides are TGTGCCAGCAGCTGGAGGGACAGCCTAACCTACGAGCAGTACTTC. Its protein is CASSWRDSLTYEQYF.

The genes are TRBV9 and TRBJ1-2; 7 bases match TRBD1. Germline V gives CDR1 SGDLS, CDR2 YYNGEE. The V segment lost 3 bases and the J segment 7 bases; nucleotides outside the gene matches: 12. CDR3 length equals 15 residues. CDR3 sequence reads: CASSEGGQSWSGYTF. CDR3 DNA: TGTGCCAGCAGCGAGGGGGGACAGTCCTGGAGTGGCTACACCTTC. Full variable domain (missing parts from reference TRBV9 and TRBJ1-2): DSGVTQTPKHLITATGQRVTLRCSPRSGDLSVYWYQQSLDQGLQFLIQYYNGEERAKGNILERFSAQQFPDLHSELNLSSLELGDSALYFCASSEGGQSWSGYTFGSGTRLTVV.

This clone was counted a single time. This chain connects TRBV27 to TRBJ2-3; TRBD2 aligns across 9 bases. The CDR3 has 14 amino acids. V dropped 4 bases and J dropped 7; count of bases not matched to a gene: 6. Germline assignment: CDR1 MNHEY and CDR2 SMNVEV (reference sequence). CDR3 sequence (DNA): TGTGCCAGCAGTTCTAGAACTAGCGGGTATACGCAGTATTTT. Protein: CASSSRTSGYTQYF.

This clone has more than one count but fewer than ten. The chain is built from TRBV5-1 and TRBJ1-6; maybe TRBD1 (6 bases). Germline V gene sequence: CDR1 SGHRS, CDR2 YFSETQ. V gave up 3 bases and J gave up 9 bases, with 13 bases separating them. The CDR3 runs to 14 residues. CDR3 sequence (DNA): TGCGCCAGCAGCTCGGGAGAAGGGGGTTCACCCCTCCACTTT. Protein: CASSSGEGGSPLHF. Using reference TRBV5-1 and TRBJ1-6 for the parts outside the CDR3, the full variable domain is KAGVTQTPRYLIKTRGQQVTLSCSPISGHRSVSWYQQTPGQGLQFLFEYFSETQRNKGNFPGRFSGRQFSNSRSEMNVSTLELGDSALYLCASSSGEGGSPLHFGNGTRLTVT.

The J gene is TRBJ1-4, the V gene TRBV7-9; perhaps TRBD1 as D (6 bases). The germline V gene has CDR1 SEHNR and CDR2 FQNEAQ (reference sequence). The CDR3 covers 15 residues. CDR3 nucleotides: TGTGTCACCCAGGGACATCATGCAACTAATGAAAAACTGTTTTTT. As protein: CVTQGHHATNEKLFF.

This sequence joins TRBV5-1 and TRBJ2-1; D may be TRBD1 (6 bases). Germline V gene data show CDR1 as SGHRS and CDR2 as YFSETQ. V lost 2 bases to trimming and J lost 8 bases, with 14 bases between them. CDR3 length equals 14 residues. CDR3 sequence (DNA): TGCGCCAGCAGCTTAGAAGACAGGAGCGATGAGCAGTTCTTC. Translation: CASSLEDRSDEQFF.